One sample yielded the 26 T cell receptor beta chains listed below, sequenced in a study of regulatory T cells in long-lasting Graves disease (dated by TCRdb to the early 2020s). The sample's time point label, decoded: persistent/refractory GD, antithyroid drugs over 5 years with positive TRAb. For both TCR sequencing and RNA sequencing, RNA was extracted from PBMCs using TRIzol. Library construction relied on multiplex PCR. The instrument given in TCRdb is Illumina HiSeq 4000. iRepertoire HTBI primers and Arm-PCR amplification of CDR3 regions were used to construct TCR beta libraries. TCRdb handled the public reads itself, with Q25 trimming in fastp and clone calling in MiXCR, and kept productive beta chains. Identical CDR3 proteins give one entry, which carries the most common genes and DNA. The sample table holds about 660,000 distinct CDR3 sequences, of which roughly 30% were seen once. The ten largest clones add up to roughly 41% of the sample.

The material sequenced was peripheral blood mononuclear cells (PBMCs), taken when the disease was refractory, from a patient treated with antithyroid drugs. The source is a female donor with Graves disease.

Regarding this clonotype: A much larger clone lies one base from this, so it may be a read error. This chain joins TRBV2 and TRBJ2-7, with 7 positions matching TRBD1. CDR1 is SNHLY, CDR2 FYNNEI, per germline. CDR3 length: 15 residues. CDR3 nucleotides: TGTGCCAGCAGTGCCCGGGACAGACGGACCTACGAGGAGTACTTC. Residues: CASSARDRRTYEEYF.

V and J are TRBV20-1 and TRBJ1-1; D perhaps matches TRBD1 (6 bases). The germline gives CDR1 DFQATT, CDR2 SNEGSKA (reference sequence). Trimming removed 6 bases at V and 5 bases at J, with 13 bases between. The CDR3 has 12 amino acids. CDR3 sequence reads: CSAQSQGTEAFF. The DNA of the CDR3 is TGCAGTGCCCAAAGTCAGGGGACTGAAGCTTTCTTT.

This sequence joins TRBV20-1 and TRBJ1-2, with D hard to call. The CDR3 loop spans 18 amino acids. V shed 2 bases and J shed 1 base, with 23 bases lying between them. CDR1 and CDR2 from the germline V gene are DFQATT and SNEGSKA (reference sequence). This CDR3 is CSARIVLTAPDNNYGYTF. The CDR3 DNA reads as TGCAGTGCTAGAATCGTGCTTACAGCTCCGGATAATAACTATGGCTACACCTTC.

The V gene is TRBV6-1, the J gene TRBJ2-1; 10 bases are shared with TRBD2. Germline-derived CDR1 and CDR2 are MNHNS and SASEGT. The CDR3 is made up of 17 amino acids. The V and J ends lost 4 bases and 3 bases, in that order; junction bases with no gene match: 9. CDR3 in DNA: TGTGCCAGCAGTGCTATTGGACTAGCGGCGCTCTACAATGAGCAGTTCTTC. This encodes CASSAIGLAALYNEQFF.

The gene calls are TRBV3-1 and TRBJ2-5, with 9 bases aligning to TRBD2. There are 14 residues in the CDR3. Germline lookup yields CDR1 LGHDT and CDR2 YNNKEL (reference sequence). With 4 bases clipped from V and 3 bases from J, the junction kept 3 bases outside the gene matches. The CDR3: CASSPRLAEETQYF. The CDR3 DNA is TGTGCCAGCAGCCCAAGACTAGCGGAAGAGACCCAGTACTTC.

The rearrangement uses TRBV6-1 and TRBJ1-3; 8 positions match TRBD1. With 2 bases clipped from V and 1 base from J, the junction kept 4 bases outside the gene matches. CDR1 and CDR2 from the germline V gene are MNHNS and SASEGT. The CDR3 sequence is 16 residues long. CDR3 coding DNA: TGTGCCAGCAGTGAACGCCGGACAGGGTCTGGAAACACCATATATTTT. Protein sequence: CASSERRTGSGNTIYF.

The genes are TRBV7-9 and TRBJ1-1; the D gene is possibly TRBD1 (6 bases). This CDR3 is built from 15 residues. Germline CDR1 and CDR2: SEHNR and FQNEAQ (reference sequence). The ends were cut back, 4 bases at V and 0 bases at J, with 12 bases in the middle. The CDR3 DNA follows: TGTGCCAGCAGCTCCGGACAGAGGATGAACACTGAAGCTTTCTTT. Protein product: CASSSGQRMNTEAFF.

The chain combines TRBV5-1 with TRBJ1-4, with 7 bases matching TRBD1. The CDR3 consists of 16 residues. After removal of 0 bases from V and 8 bases from J, the junction contained 10 bases not matched to a gene. Germline CDR1 SGHRS, CDR2 YFSETQ. CDR3 in DNA: TGCGCCAGCAGCTTGGATTTAGGGACAGAGGGCGAAAAACTGTTTTTT. Translating it yields CASSLDLGTEGEKLFF.

This clonotype was observed a few times. V usage is TRBV5-1 and J usage is TRBJ1-2; D is unresolved. Germline CDR1 is SGHRS and CDR2 is YFSETQ. The germline V and J ends were trimmed by 0 bases and 6 bases, with 12 bases remaining between them. The CDR3 runs 14 residues. CDR3 loop: CASSLVSVRDGYTF. The DNA for the CDR3 is TGCGCCAGCAGCTTGGTGTCTGTCCGAGATGGCTACACCTTC.

This clonotype was counted between two and nine times. CDR3 sequence reads: CASRGTGHLFF. The CDR3 DNA follows: TGTGCCAGCAGGGGGACAGGGCATCTGTTTTTT. The chain uses TRBV11-3 and TRBJ2-2; 9 bases line up with TRBD1. In germline, CDR1 is SGHNT, CDR2 YENEEA. The CDR3 spans 11 residues. V shed 6 bases and J 14 bases; nucleotides not matched to a gene: 4.

This clonotype showed up many times. The genes are TRBV6-2 or TRBV6-3 and TRBJ2-7, with a tentative D call TRBD2 (5 bases). CDR1 and CDR2 from the germline V gene are MNHEY and SVGEGT. V was trimmed by 3 bases and J by 6 bases, leaving 21 bases between them. The CDR3 is made up of 16 amino acids. The CDR3 nucleotides are TGTGCCAGCAGTTATCTCTTCGCTCCCACGGAGGCCGAGCAGTACTTC. This gives the protein CASSYLFAPTEAEQYF.

In its sample, this clonotype was seen a few times. The V and J genes are TRBV11-3 and TRBJ2-7, with TRBD1 matching over 9 bases. The V segment lost 5 bases and the J segment 6 bases; nucleotides outside the gene matches: 8. This CDR3 region has 14 residues. CDR1 is SGHNT, CDR2 YENEEA, per germline. The CDR3 spells CASSVTGGNTEQYF. The CDR3 DNA follows: TGTGCCAGCAGCGTCACAGGGGGCAACACCGAGCAGTACTTC.

This clonotype was seen many times. The V and J genes are TRBV28 and TRBJ1-4, with D tentatively TRBD1 (6 bases). The V and J ends lost 8 bases and 1 base respectively, with 17 bases between them. The CDR3 covers 16 residues. Per germline, CDR1 MDHEN and CDR2 SYDVKM. Written as DNA, the CDR3 is TGTGCCAGCCAACTGCAAGGGGGTCGAACTAATGAAAAACTGTTTTTT. As protein: CASQLQGGRTNEKLFF.

The J gene is TRBJ1-2, the V gene TRBV11-2, with unresolved D. Between the trimmed V and J ends, which lost 0 bases and 0 bases, there was a span of 5 bases. The germline CDR1 and CDR2 sequences are SGHAT and FQNNGV. This CDR3 region has 14 residues. CDR3 residues: CASSLEGTNYGYTF. The CDR3 DNA sequence: TGTGCCAGCAGCTTAGAGGGAACTAACTATGGCTACACCTTC.

This clonotype showed up just a few times. For the CDR3, the DNA is TGCAGTGCTCGCTTACCACAGGGATCGCTCGACACTGAAGCTTTCTTT. As protein: CSARLPQGSLDTEAFF. The V call is TRBV20-1, the J call TRBJ1-1; tentatively, D is TRBD1 (6 bases). CDR3 length: 16 amino acids. The V and J ends lost 5 bases and 3 bases respectively, with 22 bases between them. The germline CDR1 and CDR2 sequences are DFQATT and SNEGSKA (reference sequence).

This clonotype has ten or more counts. The chain has TRBV12-3 or TRBV12-4 and TRBJ1-6, with a tentative D call TRBD1 (5 bases). This CDR3 is 13 amino acids long. The V end was cut by 4 bases, the J end by 7 bases, with 8 bases between. CDR3 sequence: CASSSRQNSPLHF. CDR3 DNA sequence: TGTGCCAGCAGTTCCAGACAGAATTCACCCCTCCACTTT.

V is TRBV29-1 and J is TRBJ1-1, with TRBD1 identical over 7 bases. Trimming removed 4 bases from V and 0 bases from J; junction bases left unmatched: 11. CDR1 and CDR2 (germline): SQVTM, ANQGSEA. This CDR3 has 16 amino acids. The CDR3: CSVATPTQGVNTEAFF. CDR3 bases: TGCAGCGTTGCCACCCCTACCCAGGGGGTGAACACTGAAGCTTTCTTT.

This clonotype turned up a few times. This chain joins TRBV5-1 and TRBJ1-2; 7 bases align to TRBD1. Germline trimming cut 3 bases from V and 0 bases from J; bases unmatched to any gene: 2. The CDR3 has 14 amino acids. Germline lookup yields CDR1 SGHRS and CDR2 YFSETQ. The CDR3 nucleotides read TGCGCCAGCAGCTACGGACAGGCTAACTATGGCTACACCTTC. It yields the protein CASSYGQANYGYTF.

This clonotype was detected a few times. The V and J genes are TRBV27 and TRBJ2-2; 9 bases map to TRBD2. Per germline, CDR1 MNHEY and CDR2 SMNVEV (reference sequence). The CDR3 length is 15 residues. J gave up 7 bases and V 1 base, and 4 bases lay outside the gene matches. The CDR3 DNA sequence: TGTGCCAGCAGTTTATACCTAGCGGGATACGGGGAGCTGTTTTTT. Translating it yields CASSLYLAGYGELFF.

The chain combines TRBV19 with TRBJ1-1; D is uncertain. V dropped 3 bases and J dropped 0 bases, with 8 bases sitting between them. CDR1 is LNHDA and CDR2 is SQIVND in the germline V gene (reference sequence). The CDR3 length is 14 residues. CDR3 amino acids: CASSMRFMNTEAFF. In nucleotides, the CDR3 is TGTGCCAGTAGTATGCGGTTCATGAACACTGAAGCTTTCTTT. The full variable domain, in which reference TRBV19 and TRBJ1-1 provide the parts outside the CDR3, is DGGITQSPKYLFRKEGQNVTLSCEQNLNHDAMYWYRQDPGQGLRLIYYSQIVNDFQKGDIAEGYSVSREKKESFPLTVTSAQKNPTAFYLCASSMRFMNTEAFFGQGTRLTVV.

The chain recombines TRBV20-1 with TRBJ2-7, with unresolved D. The germline V gene encodes CDR1 DFQATT and CDR2 SNEGSKA (reference sequence). The CDR3 is 12 residues long. Trimming stripped 3 bases from V and 3 bases from J, with 9 bases between. The CDR3 protein is CSASFVNYEQYF. DNA for the CDR3: TGCAGTGCTAGTTTCGTCAACTACGAGCAGTACTTC.

This chain uses TRBV19 with TRBJ1-5; no clear D gene. V was pared by 3 bases and J by 7 bases, with 13 bases between. Germline values: CDR1 LNHDA, CDR2 SQIVND (reference sequence). CDR3 length: 14 amino acids. CDR3 coding DNA: TGTGCCAGTAGTATCACGGCTGGAGGGCAGCCCCAGCATTTT. It is translated as CASSITAGGQPQHF.

The chain joins TRBV28 to TRBJ1-4; tentatively, D is TRBD1 (6 bases). Germline CDR1 MDHEN, CDR2 SYDVKM. V was clipped by 4 bases and J by 7 bases, with 13 bases between them. The CDR3 consists of 14 residues. The DNA of the CDR3 is TGTGCCAGCAGTTCGAACAGGGCCGTTGAAAAACTGTTTTTT. Protein: CASSSNRAVEKLFF.

The chain employs TRBV11-2 and TRBJ1-1; D remains ambiguous. CDR1 SGHAT and CDR2 FQNNGV come from the germline V gene. The V end was cut by 1 base, the J end by 7 bases, with 10 bases between. The CDR3 covers 13 residues. The CDR3 spells CASSLGVRFEAFF. The CDR3 DNA is TGTGCCAGCAGCTTAGGGGTGAGGTTTGAAGCTTTCTTT.

There are many counts of this clonotype. V gene TRBV2 combines with J gene TRBJ1-6; D unresolved. The V gene's germline CDR1 is SNHLY and CDR2 FYNNEI. The CDR3 sequence is 13 residues long. V lost 4 bases and J lost 13, with 14 bases in between. In nucleotides, the CDR3 is TGTGCCAGCAGTGGCTCGGCCGAGTTCCCCCTCCACTTT. Residues: CASSGSAEFPLHF. Complete variable domain (other parts from reference TRBV2 and TRBJ1-6): EPEVTQTPSHQVTQMGQEVILRCVPISNHLYFYWYRQILGQKVEFLVSFYNNEISEKSEIFDDQFSVERPDGSNFTLKIRSTKLEDSAMYFCASSGSAEFPLHFGNGTRLTVT.

This chain connects TRBV20-1 to TRBJ1-2; 7 bases map to TRBD1. Germline V gene sequence: CDR1 DFQATT, CDR2 SNEGSKA (reference sequence). CDR3 length equals 14 residues. With 6 bases clipped from V and 8 bases from J, the junction kept 15 bases outside the gene matches. The CDR3 reads CSAYAGTVKEGYTF. In DNA, the CDR3 is TGCAGTGCCTACGCCGGGACAGTCAAGGAAGGCTACACCTTC.